This T cell receptor (beta chain) comes out of a study of T-cell memory formation after mild COVID-19. Whole-study context: Largely, the TCR clusters proved donor specific.

Concerning this clonotype: What it recognizes is unknown.

V was cut by 1 base and J by 2 bases, with 8 bases left in between. The CDR3 extends over 14 amino acids. MiXCR, applied by TCRdb to the 5' RACE reads, yields one record per CDR3 protein. The table lists 270,000 or so distinct CDR3 sequences, 16% of them singletons. Study findings and constraints: Researchers report contracting CD4+ clones mostly in CM and EM, with CD8+ clones in EMRA.

This receptor was identified in a man aged 18 to 29 who had mild COVID-19 (a few samples of this study predate the infection). Cell type and time point are not known. Sequencing used PBMCs or a T cell subset sorted from them (not recorded which). The chain uses TRBV12-3 or TRBV12-4 and TRBJ1-1; no reliable D call. DNA of the CDR3: TGTGCCAGCAGTTTAGTGGTGGCCAACACTGAAGCTTTCTTT. This sequence encodes CASSLVVANTEAFF.